This T cell receptor (beta chain) was recorded in a study of blood T cell repertoires in COVID-19. Overall study context: Acute and convalescent COVID-19 specimens originated in the United States, Italy and Spain. PBMCs, B-cell-depleted T cells, or T cells provided the cDNA or gDNA that made up the material.

Germline V gene sequence: CDR1 ENHRY, CDR2 SYGVKD. CDR3 length: 15 residues. V lost 8 bases and J 4 bases, leaving 18 bases between the germline ends. Original processing notes: Counts of nucleated cells, estimated from reference gene primer amplification, were obtained. The data were produced by immunoSEQ multiplex PCR, yet TCRdb's version contains in-frame clones alone and is incomplete. The V and J calls and clone size come from that table; D and trimming were worked out from the DNA. The data show roughly 180,000 clones, 88% seen once. The sequence derives from a man between 65 and 85 years old with active or convalescent COVID-19. The sequencing sample was made of peripheral blood. J is TRBJ1-3 and V is TRBV10-3; D ambiguous. The CDR3 is CAIARGNNGGNTIYF. The CDR3 DNA is TGTGCCATCGCCCGAGGGAATAACGGAGGAAACACCATATATTTT.